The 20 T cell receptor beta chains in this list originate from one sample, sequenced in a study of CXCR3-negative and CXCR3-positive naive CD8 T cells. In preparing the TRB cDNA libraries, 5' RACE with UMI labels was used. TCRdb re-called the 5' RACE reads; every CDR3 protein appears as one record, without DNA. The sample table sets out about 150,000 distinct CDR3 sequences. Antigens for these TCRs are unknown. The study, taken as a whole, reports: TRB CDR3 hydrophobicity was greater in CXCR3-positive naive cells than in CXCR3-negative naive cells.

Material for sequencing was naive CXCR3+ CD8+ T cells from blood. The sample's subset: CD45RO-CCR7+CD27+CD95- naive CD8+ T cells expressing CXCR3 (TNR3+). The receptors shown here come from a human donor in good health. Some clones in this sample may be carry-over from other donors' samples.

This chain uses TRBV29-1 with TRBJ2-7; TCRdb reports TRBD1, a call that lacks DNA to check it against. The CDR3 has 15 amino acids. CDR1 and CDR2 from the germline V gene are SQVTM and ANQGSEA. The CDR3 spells CSVHITTGGNDEQYF.

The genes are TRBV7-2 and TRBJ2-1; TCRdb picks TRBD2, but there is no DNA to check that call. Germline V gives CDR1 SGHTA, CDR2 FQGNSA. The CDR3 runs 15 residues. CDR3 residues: CASSLLAGEYNEQFF.

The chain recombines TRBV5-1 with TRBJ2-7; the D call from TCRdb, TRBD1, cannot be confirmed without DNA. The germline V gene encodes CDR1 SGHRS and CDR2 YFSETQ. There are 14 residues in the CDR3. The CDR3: CASSLGQGASEQYF. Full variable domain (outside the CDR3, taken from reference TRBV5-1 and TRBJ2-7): KAGVTQTPRYLIKTRGQQVTLSCSPISGHRSVSWYQQTPGQGLQFLFEYFSETQRNKGNFPGRFSGRQFSNSRSEMNVSTLELGDSALYLCASSLGQGASEQYFGPGTRLTVT.

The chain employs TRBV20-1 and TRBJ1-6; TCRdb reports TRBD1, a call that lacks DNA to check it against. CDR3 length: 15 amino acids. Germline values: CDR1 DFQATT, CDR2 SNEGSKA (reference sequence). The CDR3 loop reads CSASSGAWDNSPLHF.

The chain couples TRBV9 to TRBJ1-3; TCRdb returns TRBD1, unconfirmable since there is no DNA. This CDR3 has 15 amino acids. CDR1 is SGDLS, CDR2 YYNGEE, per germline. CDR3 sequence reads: CASRGEGSFGNTIYF. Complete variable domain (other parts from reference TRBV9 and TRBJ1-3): DSGVTQTPKHLITATGQRVTLRCSPRSGDLSVYWYQQSLDQGLQFLIQYYNGEERAKGNILERFSAQQFPDLHSELNLSSLELGDSALYFCASRGEGSFGNTIYFGEGSWLTVV.

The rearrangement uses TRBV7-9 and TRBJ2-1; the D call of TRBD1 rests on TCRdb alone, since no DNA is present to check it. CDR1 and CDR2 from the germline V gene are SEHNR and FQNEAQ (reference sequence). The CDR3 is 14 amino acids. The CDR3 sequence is CASSSGRGEVEQFF.

The CDR3 loop is CASSQSFNRDEQYF. The gene calls are TRBV16 and TRBJ2-7. Germline V gene sequence: CDR1 KGHSY, CDR2 FQNENV. The CDR3 extends over 14 amino acids.

This CDR3 is CSVSGTSSYEQYF. J is TRBJ2-7 and V is TRBV29-1. The CDR3 length is 13 residues. The germline CDR1 and CDR2 sequences are SQVTM and ANQGSEA.

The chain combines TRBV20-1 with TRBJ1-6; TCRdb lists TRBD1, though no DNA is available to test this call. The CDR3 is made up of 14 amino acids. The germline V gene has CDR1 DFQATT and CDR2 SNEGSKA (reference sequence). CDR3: CQATRGSYNSPLHF.

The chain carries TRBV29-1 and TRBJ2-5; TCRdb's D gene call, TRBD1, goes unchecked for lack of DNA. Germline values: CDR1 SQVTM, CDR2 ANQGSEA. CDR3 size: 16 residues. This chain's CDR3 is CSVEEAGTGRGETQYF.

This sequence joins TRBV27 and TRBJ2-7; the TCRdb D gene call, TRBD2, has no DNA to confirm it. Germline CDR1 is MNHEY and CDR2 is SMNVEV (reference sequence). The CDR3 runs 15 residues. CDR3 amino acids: CASTRSGLSSYEQYF.

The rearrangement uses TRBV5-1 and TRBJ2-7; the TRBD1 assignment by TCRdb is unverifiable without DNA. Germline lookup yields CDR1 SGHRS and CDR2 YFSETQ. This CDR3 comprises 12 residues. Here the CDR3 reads CASSSGTAEQYF.

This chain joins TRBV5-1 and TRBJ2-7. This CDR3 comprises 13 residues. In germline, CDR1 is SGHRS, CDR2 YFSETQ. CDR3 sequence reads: CASSLAGLIEQYF.

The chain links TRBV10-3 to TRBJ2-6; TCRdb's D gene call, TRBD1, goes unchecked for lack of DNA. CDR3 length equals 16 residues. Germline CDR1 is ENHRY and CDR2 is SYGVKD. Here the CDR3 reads CAISRTVLSGANVLTF.

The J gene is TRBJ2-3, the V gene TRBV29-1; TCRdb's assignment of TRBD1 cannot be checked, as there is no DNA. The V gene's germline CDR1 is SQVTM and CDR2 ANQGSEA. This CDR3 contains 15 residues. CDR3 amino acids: CSVPPEDIFTDTQYF.

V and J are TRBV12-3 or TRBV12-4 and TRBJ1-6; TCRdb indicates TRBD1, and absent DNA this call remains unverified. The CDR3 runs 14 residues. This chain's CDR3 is CASRAGTDNSPLHF.

CDR3 in amino acids: CATSDPRVGRSSYNEQFF. The chain employs TRBV24-1 and TRBJ2-1; TCRdb reports TRBD1, a call that lacks DNA to check it against. There are 18 residues in the CDR3. CDR1 KGHDR and CDR2 SFDVKD come from the germline V gene.

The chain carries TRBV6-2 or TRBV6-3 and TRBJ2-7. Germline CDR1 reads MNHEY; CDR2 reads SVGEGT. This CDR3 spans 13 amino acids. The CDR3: CASSSPITYEQYF.

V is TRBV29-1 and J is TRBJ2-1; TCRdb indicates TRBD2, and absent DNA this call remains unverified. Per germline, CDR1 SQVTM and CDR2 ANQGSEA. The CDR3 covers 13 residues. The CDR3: CSSVSGGINEQFF.

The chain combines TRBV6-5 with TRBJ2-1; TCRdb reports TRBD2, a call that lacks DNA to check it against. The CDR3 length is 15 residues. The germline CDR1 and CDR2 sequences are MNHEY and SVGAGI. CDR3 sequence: CASSPLAGSYNEQFF.